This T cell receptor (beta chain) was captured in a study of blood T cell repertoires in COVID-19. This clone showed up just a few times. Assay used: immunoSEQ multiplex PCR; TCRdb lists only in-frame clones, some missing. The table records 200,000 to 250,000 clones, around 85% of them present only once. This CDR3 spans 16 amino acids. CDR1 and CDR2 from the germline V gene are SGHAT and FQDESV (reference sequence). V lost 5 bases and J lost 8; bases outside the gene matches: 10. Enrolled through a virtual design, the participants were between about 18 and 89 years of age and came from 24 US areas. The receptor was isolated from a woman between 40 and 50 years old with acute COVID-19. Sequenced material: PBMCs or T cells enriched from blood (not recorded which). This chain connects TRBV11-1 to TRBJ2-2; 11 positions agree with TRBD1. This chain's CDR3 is CASSVGQGAVSGELFF. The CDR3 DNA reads TGTGCCAGCAGCGTAGGACAGGGGGCGGTCAGTGGGGAGCTGTTTTTT.